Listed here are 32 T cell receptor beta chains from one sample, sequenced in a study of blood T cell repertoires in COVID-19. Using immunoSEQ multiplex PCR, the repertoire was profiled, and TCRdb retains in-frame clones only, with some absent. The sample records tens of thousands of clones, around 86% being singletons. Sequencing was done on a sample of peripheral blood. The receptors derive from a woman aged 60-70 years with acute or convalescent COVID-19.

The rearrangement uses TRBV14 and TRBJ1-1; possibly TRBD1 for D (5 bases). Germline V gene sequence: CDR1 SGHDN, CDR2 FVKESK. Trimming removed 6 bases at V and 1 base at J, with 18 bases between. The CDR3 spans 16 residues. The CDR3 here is CASSFQGNVRNTEAFF. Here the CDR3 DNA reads TGTGCCAGCAGTTTTCAGGGTAACGTTAGGAACACTGAAGCTTTCTTT.

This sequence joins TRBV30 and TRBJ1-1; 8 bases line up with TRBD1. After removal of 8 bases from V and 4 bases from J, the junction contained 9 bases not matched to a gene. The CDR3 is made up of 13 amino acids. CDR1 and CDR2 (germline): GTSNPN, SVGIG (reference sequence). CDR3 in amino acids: CAGNRGLSTEAFF. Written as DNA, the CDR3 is TGTGCCGGAAACAGGGGGTTGAGCACTGAAGCTTTCTTT. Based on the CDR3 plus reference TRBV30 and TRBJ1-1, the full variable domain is SQTIHQWPATLVQPVGSPLSLECTVEGTSNPNLYWYRQAAGRGLQLLFYSVGIGQISSEVPQNLSASRPQDRQFILSSKKLLLSDSGFYLCAGNRGLSTEAFFGQGTRLTVV.

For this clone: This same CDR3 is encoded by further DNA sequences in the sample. CDR3 sequence (DNA): TGTGCCAGCAGCCCAGGGACTGAAGCTTTCTTT. It codes for CASSPGTEAFF. The gene calls are TRBV7-9 and TRBJ1-1; the D gene is possibly TRBD1 (5 bases). Trimming left V 5 bases short and J 5 bases short, with 6 bases between. Germline loops: CDR1 SEHNR, CDR2 FQNEAQ (reference sequence). The CDR3 length is 11 residues.

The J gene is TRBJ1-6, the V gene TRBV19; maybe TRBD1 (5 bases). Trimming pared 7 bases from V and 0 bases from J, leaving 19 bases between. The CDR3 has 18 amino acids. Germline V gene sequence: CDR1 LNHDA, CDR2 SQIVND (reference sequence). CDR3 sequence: CASTREPTRSSYNSPLHF. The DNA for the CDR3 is TGTGCCAGTACCAGGGAACCTACTCGAAGCTCCTATAATTCACCCCTCCACTTT. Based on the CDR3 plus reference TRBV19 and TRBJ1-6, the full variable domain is DGGITQSPKYLFRKEGQNVTLSCEQNLNHDAMYWYRQDPGQGLRLIYYSQIVNDFQKGDIAEGYSVSREKKESFPLTVTSAQKNPTAFYLCASTREPTRSSYNSPLHFGNGTRLTVT.

CDR3 residues: CASTWTGGDEKLFF. The DNA for the CDR3 is TGCGCCAGCACCTGGACAGGGGGGGATGAAAAACTGTTTTTT. The chain couples TRBV5-1 to TRBJ1-4, with 10 bases fitting TRBD1. CDR1 and CDR2 from the germline V gene are SGHRS and YFSETQ. There are 14 residues in the CDR3. V trimming: 6 bases; J trimming: 6 bases; junction bases outside the gene matches: 5.

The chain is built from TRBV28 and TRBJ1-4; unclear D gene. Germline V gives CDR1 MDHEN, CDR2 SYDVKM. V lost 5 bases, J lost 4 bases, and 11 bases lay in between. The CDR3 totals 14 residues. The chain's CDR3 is CASSRTPYNEKLFF. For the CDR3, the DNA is TGTGCCAGCAGTCGTACACCTTATAATGAAAAACTGTTTTTT.

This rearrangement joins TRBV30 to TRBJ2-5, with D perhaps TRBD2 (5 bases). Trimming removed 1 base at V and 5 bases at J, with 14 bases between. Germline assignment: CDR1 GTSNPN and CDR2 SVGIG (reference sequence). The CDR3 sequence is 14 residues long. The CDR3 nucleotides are TGTGCCTGGAGTGCCACTAGGTCACACGAGACCCAGTACTTC. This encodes CAWSATRSHETQYF. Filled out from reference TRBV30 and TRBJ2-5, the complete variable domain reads SQTIHQWPATLVQPVGSPLSLECTVEGTSNPNLYWYRQAAGRGLQLLFYSVGIGQISSEVPQNLSASRPQDRQFILSSKKLLLSDSGFYLCAWSATRSHETQYFGPGTRLLVL.

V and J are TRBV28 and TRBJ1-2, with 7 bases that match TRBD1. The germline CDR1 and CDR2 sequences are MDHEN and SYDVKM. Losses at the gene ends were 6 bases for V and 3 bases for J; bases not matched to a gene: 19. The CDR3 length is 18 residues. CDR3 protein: CASSRSVRGGPRDYGYTF. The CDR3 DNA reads TGTGCCAGCAGCCGCTCGGTGAGAGGGGGCCCGAGGGACTATGGCTACACCTTC.

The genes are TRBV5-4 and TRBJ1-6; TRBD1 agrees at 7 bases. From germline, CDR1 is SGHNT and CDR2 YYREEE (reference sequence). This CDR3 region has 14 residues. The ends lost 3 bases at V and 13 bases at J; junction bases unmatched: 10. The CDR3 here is CASSSDRVLGPLHF. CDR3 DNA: TGTGCCAGCAGCTCAGACAGGGTTTTGGGGCCCCTCCACTTT.

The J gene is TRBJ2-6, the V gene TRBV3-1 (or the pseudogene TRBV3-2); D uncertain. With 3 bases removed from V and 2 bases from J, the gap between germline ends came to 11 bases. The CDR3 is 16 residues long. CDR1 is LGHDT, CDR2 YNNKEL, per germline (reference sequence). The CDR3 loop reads CASSHGLKAGANVLTF. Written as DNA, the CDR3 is TGTGCCAGCAGCCATGGCCTGAAAGCTGGGGCCAACGTCCTGACTTTC.

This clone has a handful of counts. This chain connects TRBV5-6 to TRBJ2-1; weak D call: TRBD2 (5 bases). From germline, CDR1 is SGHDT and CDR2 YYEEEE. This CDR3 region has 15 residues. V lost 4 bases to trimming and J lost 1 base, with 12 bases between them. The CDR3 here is CASSPGPGSYNEQFF. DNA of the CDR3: TGTGCCAGCAGCCCCGGCCCGGGGTCCTACAATGAGCAGTTCTTC.

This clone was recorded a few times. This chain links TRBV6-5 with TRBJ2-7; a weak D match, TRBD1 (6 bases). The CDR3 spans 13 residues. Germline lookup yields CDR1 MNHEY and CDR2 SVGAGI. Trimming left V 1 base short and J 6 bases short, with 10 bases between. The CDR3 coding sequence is TGTGCCAGCAGTTACTTACAGGGTCGCGAGCAGTACTTC. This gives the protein CASSYLQGREQYF.

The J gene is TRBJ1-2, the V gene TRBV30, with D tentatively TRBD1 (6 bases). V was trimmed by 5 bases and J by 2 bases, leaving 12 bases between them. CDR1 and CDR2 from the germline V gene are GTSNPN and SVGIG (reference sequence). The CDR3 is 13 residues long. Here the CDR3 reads CAWETGQNYGYTF. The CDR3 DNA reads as TGTGCCTGGGAAACCGGACAGAACTATGGCTACACCTTC.

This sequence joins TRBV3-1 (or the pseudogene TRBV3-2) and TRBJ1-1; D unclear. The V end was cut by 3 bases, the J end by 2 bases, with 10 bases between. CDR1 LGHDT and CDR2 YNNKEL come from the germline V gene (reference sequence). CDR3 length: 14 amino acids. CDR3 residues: CASSHGLANTEAFF. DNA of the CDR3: TGTGCCAGCAGCCATGGTTTGGCTAACACTGAAGCTTTCTTT.

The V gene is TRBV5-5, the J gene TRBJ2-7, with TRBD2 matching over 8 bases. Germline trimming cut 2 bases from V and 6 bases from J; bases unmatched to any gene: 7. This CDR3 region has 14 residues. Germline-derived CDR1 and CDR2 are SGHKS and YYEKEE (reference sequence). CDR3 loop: CASSFTGGAGEQYF. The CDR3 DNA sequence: TGTGCCAGCAGCTTCACCGGGGGGGCGGGCGAGCAGTACTTC.

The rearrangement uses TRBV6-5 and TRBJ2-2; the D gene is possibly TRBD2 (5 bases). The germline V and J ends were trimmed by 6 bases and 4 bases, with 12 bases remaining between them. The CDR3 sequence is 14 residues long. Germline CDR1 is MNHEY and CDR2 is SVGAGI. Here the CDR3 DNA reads TGTGCCAGCAGGCGACTATCGAGCACCGGGGAGCTGTTTTTT. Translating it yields CASRRLSSTGELFF.

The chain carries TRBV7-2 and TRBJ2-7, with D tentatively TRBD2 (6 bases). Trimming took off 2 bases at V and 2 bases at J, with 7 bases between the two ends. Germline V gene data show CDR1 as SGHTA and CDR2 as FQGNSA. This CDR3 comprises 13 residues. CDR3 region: CASSLREPYEQYF. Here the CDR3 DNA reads TGTGCCAGCAGCTTACGGGAGCCCTACGAGCAGTACTTC.

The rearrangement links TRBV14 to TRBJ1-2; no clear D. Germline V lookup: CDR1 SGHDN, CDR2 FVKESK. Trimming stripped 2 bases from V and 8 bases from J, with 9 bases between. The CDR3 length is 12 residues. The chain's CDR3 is CASSQKRGGYTF. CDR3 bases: TGTGCCAGCAGCCAAAAAAGAGGGGGCTACACCTTC.

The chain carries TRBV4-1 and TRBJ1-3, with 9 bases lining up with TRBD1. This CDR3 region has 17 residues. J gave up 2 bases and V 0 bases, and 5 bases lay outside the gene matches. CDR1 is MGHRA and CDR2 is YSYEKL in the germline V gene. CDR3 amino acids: CASSQDGTGRTGNTIYF. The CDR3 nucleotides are TGCGCCAGCAGCCAAGACGGGACAGGGAGAACTGGAAACACCATATATTTT.

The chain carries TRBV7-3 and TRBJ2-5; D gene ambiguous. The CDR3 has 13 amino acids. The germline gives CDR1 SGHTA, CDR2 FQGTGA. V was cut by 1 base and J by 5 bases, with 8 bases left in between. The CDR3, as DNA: TGTGCCAGCAGCTTAAACCCCGGTGAGACCCAGTACTTC. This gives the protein CASSLNPGETQYF.

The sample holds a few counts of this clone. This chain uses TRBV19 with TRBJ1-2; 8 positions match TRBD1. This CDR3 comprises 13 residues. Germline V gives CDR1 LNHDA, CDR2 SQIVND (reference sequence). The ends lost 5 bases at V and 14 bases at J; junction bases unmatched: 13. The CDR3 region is CASSPEFFRDRTF. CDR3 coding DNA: TGTGCCAGTAGTCCTGAATTCTTCAGGGACAGGACCTTC. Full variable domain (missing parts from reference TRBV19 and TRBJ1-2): DGGITQSPKYLFRKEGQNVTLSCEQNLNHDAMYWYRQDPGQGLRLIYYSQIVNDFQKGDIAEGYSVSREKKESFPLTVTSAQKNPTAFYLCASSPEFFRDRTFGSGTRLTVV.

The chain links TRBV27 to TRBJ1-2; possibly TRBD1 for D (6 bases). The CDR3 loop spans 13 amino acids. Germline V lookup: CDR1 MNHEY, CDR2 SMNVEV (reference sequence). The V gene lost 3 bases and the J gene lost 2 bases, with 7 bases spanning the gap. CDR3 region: CASSFDRNYGYTF. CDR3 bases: TGTGCCAGCAGTTTTGACAGGAACTATGGCTACACCTTC.

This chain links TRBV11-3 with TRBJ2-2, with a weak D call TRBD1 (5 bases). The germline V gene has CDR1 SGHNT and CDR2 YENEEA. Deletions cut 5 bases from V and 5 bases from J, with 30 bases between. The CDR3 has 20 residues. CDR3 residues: CASSLLTYDKLGPCTGELFF. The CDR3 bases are TGTGCCAGCAGCCTTCTTACGTATGACAAATTGGGGCCGTGTACCGGGGAGCTGTTTTTT.

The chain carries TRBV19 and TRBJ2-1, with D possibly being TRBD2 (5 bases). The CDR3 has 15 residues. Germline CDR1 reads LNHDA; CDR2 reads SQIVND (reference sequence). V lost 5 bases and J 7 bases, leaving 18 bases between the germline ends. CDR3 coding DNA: TGTGCCAGTAGTTCTACAGCGAGGGCCCAGAATGAGCAGTTCTTC. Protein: CASSSTARAQNEQFF.

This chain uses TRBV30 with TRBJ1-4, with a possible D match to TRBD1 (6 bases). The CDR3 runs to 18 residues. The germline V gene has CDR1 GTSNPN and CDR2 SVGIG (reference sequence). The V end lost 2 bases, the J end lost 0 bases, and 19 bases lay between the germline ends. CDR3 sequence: CAWSNPGQLIATNEKLFF. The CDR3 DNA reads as TGTGCCTGGAGTAATCCGGGACAATTAATCGCAACTAATGAAAAACTGTTTTTT.

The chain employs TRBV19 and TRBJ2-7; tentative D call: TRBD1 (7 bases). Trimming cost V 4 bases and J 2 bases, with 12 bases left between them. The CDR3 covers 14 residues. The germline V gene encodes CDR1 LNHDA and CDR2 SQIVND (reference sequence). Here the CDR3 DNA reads TGTGCCAGTAGTACAGGGGGGAGGACCTACGAGCAGTACTTC. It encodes CASSTGGRTYEQYF.

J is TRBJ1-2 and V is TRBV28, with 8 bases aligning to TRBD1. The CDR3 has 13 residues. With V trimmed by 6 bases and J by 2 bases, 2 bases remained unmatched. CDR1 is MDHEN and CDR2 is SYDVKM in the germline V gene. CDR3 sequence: CASRWTGNYGYTF. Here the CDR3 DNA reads TGTGCCAGCAGGTGGACAGGGAACTATGGCTACACCTTC.

The CDR3 DNA is TGTGCCAGCAGCGCAGGGGCTGATAATGAAAAACTGTTTTTT. This gives the protein CASSAGADNEKLFF. The chain joins TRBV5-6 to TRBJ1-4, with a possible D match to TRBD1 (6 bases). V was cut by 4 bases and J by 4 bases, with 11 bases left in between. The CDR3 consists of 14 residues. Per germline, CDR1 SGHDT and CDR2 YYEEEE.

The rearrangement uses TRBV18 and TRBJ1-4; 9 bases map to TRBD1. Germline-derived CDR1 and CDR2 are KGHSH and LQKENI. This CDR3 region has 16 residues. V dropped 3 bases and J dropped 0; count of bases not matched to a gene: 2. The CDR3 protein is CASSPGQGTTNEKLFF. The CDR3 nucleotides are TGTGCCAGCTCACCTGGACAGGGGACAACTAATGAAAAACTGTTTTTT.

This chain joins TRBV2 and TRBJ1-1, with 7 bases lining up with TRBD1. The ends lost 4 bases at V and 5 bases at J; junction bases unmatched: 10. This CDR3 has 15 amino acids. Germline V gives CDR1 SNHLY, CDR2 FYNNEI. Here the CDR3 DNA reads TGTGCCAGCAGTGCGGGCCAGGGGGTTGATACTGAAGCTTTCTTT. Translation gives CASSAGQGVDTEAFF. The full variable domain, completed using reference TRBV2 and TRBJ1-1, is EPEVTQTPSHQVTQMGQEVILRCVPISNHLYFYWYRQILGQKVEFLVSFYNNEISEKSEIFDDQFSVERPDGSNFTLKIRSTKLEDSAMYFCASSAGQGVDTEAFFGQGTRLTVV.

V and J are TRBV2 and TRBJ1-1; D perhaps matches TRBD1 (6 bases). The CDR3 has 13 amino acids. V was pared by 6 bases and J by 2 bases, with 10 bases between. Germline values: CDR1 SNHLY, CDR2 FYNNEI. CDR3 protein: CASSTGLNTEAFF. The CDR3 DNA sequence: TGTGCCAGCAGCACAGGGCTTAACACTGAAGCTTTCTTT.

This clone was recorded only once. The CDR3 spells CASSPGLVGLTDTQYF. The DNA for the CDR3 is TGCGCCAGCAGCCCAGGACTAGTGGGGCTTACAGATACGCAGTATTTT. V and J are TRBV5-1 and TRBJ2-3; TRBD2 matches at 7 bases. Trimming cost V 4 bases and J 3 bases; bases outside gene matches: 11. The CDR3 spans 16 residues. Germline CDR1 SGHRS, CDR2 YFSETQ.